This TCR beta chain is drawn from a study of T-cell reconstitution after alpha-beta-depleted transplantation in children. Trimming took off 5 bases at V and 3 bases at J, with 11 bases between the two ends. Germline CDR1 and CDR2: SGHTA and FQGNSA. The CDR3 totals 13 residues. This clonotype was seen at least ten times. Unique molecular identifiers were used to barcode this TCRbeta library. TCRdb used MiXCR to reprocess the PCR reads, holding one entry per CDR3 protein. The sample has 230,000 or so distinct CDR3 sequences, approximately 12% seen once. This TCR came from a human donor who donated a stem cell graft to a child with acute lymphoblastic leukemia. Sequenced here: PBMCs from the stem cell graft donor, sampled from the stem cell graft. This sequence joins TRBV7-2 and TRBJ2-7, with D maybe TRBD1 (5 bases). The DNA of the CDR3 is TGTGCCAGCAGCAAGGGGTTTTTCTACGAGCAGTACTTC. This translates into CASSKGFFYEQYF. The full variable domain, in which reference TRBV7-2 and TRBJ2-7 provide the parts outside the CDR3, is GAGVSQSPSNKVTEKGKDVELRCDPISGHTALYWYRQSLGQGLEFLIYFQGNSAPDKSGLPSDRFSAERTGGSVSTLTIQRTQQEDSAVYLCASSKGFFYEQYFGPGTRLTVT.